These 32 T cell receptor beta chains were sequenced from one sample in a study of cytomegalovirus exposure and HLA in healthy donors (dated by TCRdb to about 2017). Library method: the immunoSEQ multiplex PCR assay. The multiplex PCR relied on a mix of 60 forward primers for TCR Vbeta segments and 13 reverse primers for TCR Jbeta segments. This is the immuneACCESS table as TCRdb keeps it, with only in-frame sequences that have V and J called. A part of the clones is gone; compared with another copy, unresolved V genes explain less than half, and the rest is unexplained. The sample table lists roughly 150,000 clones, approximately 77% of them with a count of one. Clones ranked in the top ten supply around 2.2% of the sample. The sequenced material came from PBMCs. These receptors were collected from a man in his forties or fifties in good health and CMV-seropositive.

The rearrangement links TRBV27 to TRBJ2-1; possibly TRBD2 for D (5 bases). Trimming left V 3 bases short and J 0 bases short, with 21 bases between. Germline CDR1 is MNHEY and CDR2 is SMNVEV (reference sequence). The CDR3 has 19 amino acids. DNA for the CDR3: TGTGCCAGCAGTTTGAACGCGCGTCGGGGTCTACTCTCCTACAATGAGCAGTTCTTC. Its translation is CASSLNARRGLLSYNEQFF.

V is TRBV30 and J is TRBJ1-4; 9 positions match TRBD1. This CDR3 has 14 residues. Germline V lookup: CDR1 GTSNPN, CDR2 SVGIG (reference sequence). The V gene end was trimmed by 4 bases and the J gene end by 7 bases; junction bases not matched to a gene: 7. CDR3 nucleotides: TGTGCCTGGAAGTACGGGACAGGGATTGAAAAACTGTTTTTT. Encoded protein: CAWKYGTGIEKLFF.

The chain is built from TRBV13 and TRBJ2-3; 14 nucleotides align to TRBD2. Per the germline V gene, CDR1 is PRHDT and CDR2 is FYEKMQ (reference sequence). V gave up 4 bases and J gave up 4 bases; unmatched junction bases: 4. The CDR3 extends over 16 amino acids. CDR3 region: CASSSRLAGGPDTQYF. The CDR3 nucleotides read TGTGCCAGCAGCTCCCGACTAGCGGGGGGGCCAGATACGCAGTATTTT.

The CDR3 reads CASSQDRFWTEQETQYF. The DNA of the CDR3 is TGTGCCAGCAGCCAAGATAGATTTTGGACAGAACAAGAGACCCAGTACTTC. V is TRBV14 and J is TRBJ2-5, with D maybe TRBD1 (6 bases). Per germline, CDR1 SGHDN and CDR2 FVKESK. The CDR3 is made up of 17 amino acids. V was pared by 0 bases and J by 2 bases, with 16 bases between.

This clone has only a few counts. CDR3 coding DNA: TGTGCCAGCTCACCTGGAGTTCCCCGAGTAGAGCAGTACTTC. This gives the protein CASSPGVPRVEQYF. The chain employs TRBV18 and TRBJ2-7; D unresolved. The ends were cut back, 3 bases at V and 7 bases at J, with 16 bases in the middle. Germline CDR1 and CDR2: KGHSH and LQKENI. The CDR3 is 14 residues long.

V is TRBV4-3 and J is TRBJ1-2; TRBD1 agrees at 10 bases. The CDR3 length is 19 residues. J was trimmed by 4 bases and V by 0 bases; bases with no gene match: 14. The V gene's germline CDR1 is LGHNA and CDR2 YSLEER. CDR3 region: CASSQDGSGTGASSYGYTF. CDR3 DNA sequence: TGCGCCAGCAGCCAAGACGGGTCGGGGACAGGGGCTTCGAGCTATGGCTACACCTTC.

This chain uses TRBV5-1 with TRBJ2-7; 7 positions match TRBD1. With 0 bases clipped from V and 2 bases from J, the junction kept 14 bases outside the gene matches. CDR3 length equals 18 residues. Germline CDR1 and CDR2: SGHRS and YFSETQ. In DNA form, the CDR3 reads TGCGCCAGCAGCTTGGAGAGCTTTCTAAGACAGGGTGCCTACGAGCAGTACTTC. Amino acid sequence: CASSLESFLRQGAYEQYF.

This chain links TRBV28 with TRBJ1-1, with D possibly matching TRBD1 (6 bases). CDR3 length: 13 amino acids. Germline V gene sequence: CDR1 MDHEN, CDR2 SYDVKM. The V gene lost 5 bases and the J gene lost 8 bases, with 15 bases spanning the gap. The DNA of the CDR3 is TGTGCCAGCAGTCTGAGGACAGCCGGAGAAGCTTTCTTT. Translating gives CASSLRTAGEAFF.

Points on this clone: In the same sample, other DNA sequences code for this CDR3. This chain connects TRBV20-1 to TRBJ1-3; D call uncertain. This CDR3 is 11 amino acids long. The V gene lost 5 bases and the J gene lost 1 base, with 3 bases spanning the gap. Germline lookup yields CDR1 DFQATT and CDR2 SNEGSKA (reference sequence). The CDR3 DNA is TGCAGTGCTCGGTCTGGAAACACCATATATTTT. Protein: CSARSGNTIYF.

This clone was detected a few times. The V gene is TRBV10-1, the J gene TRBJ2-2; D uncertain. CDR1 and CDR2 from the germline V gene are WNHNN and SYGVQD (reference sequence). Trimming removed 7 bases from V and 6 bases from J, with 12 bases in between. The CDR3 is made up of 13 amino acids. The CDR3 bases are TGCGCCAGCATGTCTAGTGGAGCCGGGGAGCTGTTTTTT. This sequence encodes CASMSSGAGELFF.

The CDR3 DNA reads as TGCGCCAGCGGGGAAGGCCGGCTCCGGGGTGAGCAGTACTTC. It encodes CASGEGRLRGEQYF. The J gene is TRBJ2-7, the V gene TRBV5-1; a possible D gene is TRBD2 (5 bases). The CDR3 is 14 residues long. Germline CDR1 is SGHRS and CDR2 is YFSETQ. The V and J ends lost 7 bases and 7 bases respectively, with 21 bases between them.

V and J are TRBV6-1 and TRBJ1-3; D unclear. The ends were cut back, 3 bases at V and 0 bases at J, with 9 bases in the middle. Germline V gene sequence: CDR1 MNHNS, CDR2 SASEGT. The CDR3 sequence is 15 residues long. In DNA form, the CDR3 reads TGTGCCAGCAGTGACTTCGGGAACTCTGGAAACACCATATATTTT. Encoded protein: CASSDFGNSGNTIYF.

The CDR3 loop is CASSENRAETQYF. The CDR3 DNA reads as TGCGCCAGCAGTGAGAACAGGGCAGAGACCCAGTACTTC. V gene TRBV10-2 combines with J gene TRBJ2-5, with D perhaps matching TRBD1 (6 bases). CDR3 size: 13 residues. Trimming left V 2 bases short and J 4 bases short, with 8 bases between. The germline V gene has CDR1 WSHSY and CDR2 SAAADI.

The DNA for the CDR3 is TGTGCCAGCAGCTCCCCAGCAGGGGGTCAGGGCACTGAAGCTTTCTTT. Translated, it gives CASSSPAGGQGTEAFF. The chain links TRBV28 to TRBJ1-1; 7 bases line up with TRBD1. Losses at the gene ends were 6 bases for V and 4 bases for J; bases not matched to a gene: 14. CDR3 size: 16 residues. CDR1 is MDHEN and CDR2 is SYDVKM in the germline V gene. Together with reference TRBV28 and TRBJ1-1, the CDR3 gives the full variable domain: DVKVTQSSRYLVKRTGEKVFLECVQDMDHENMFWYRQDPGLGLRLIYFSYDVKMKEKGDIPEGYSVSREKKERFSLILESASTNQTSMYLCASSSPAGGQGTEAFFGQGTRLTVV.

The chain employs TRBV7-9 and TRBJ2-7; D is perhaps TRBD2 (6 bases). This CDR3 comprises 15 residues. The ends were cut back, 2 bases at V and 6 bases at J, with 17 bases in the middle. The germline V gene encodes CDR1 SEHNR and CDR2 FQNEAQ (reference sequence). In DNA form, the CDR3 reads TGTGCCAGCAGCTTACCCTTGGAGGGGTCCGCCGAGCAGTACTTC. It translates to CASSLPLEGSAEQYF.

The rearrangement links TRBV4-1 to TRBJ2-5; 8 bases line up with TRBD2. The germline CDR1 and CDR2 sequences are MGHRA and YSYEKL. Unmatched junction bases numbered 8, after V lost 1 base and J lost 4 bases. The length of the CDR3 is 16 residues. The CDR3 DNA is TGCGCCAGCAGCCAAGTCGGTACTAGCGGACGAGAGACCCAGTACTTC. This codes for CASSQVGTSGRETQYF.

In the case of this clone: No conserved phenylalanine or tryptophan ends this CDR3, so it is likely a read error. J is TRBJ1-3 and V is TRBV2, with D uncertain. This CDR3 contains 16 residues. The V gene's germline CDR1 is SNHLY and CDR2 FYNNEI. V was trimmed by 5 bases and J by 0 bases, leaving 14 bases between them. The CDR3 loop reads CASSFRRGSSGNTIYL. DNA of the CDR3: TGTGCCAGCAGTTTTCGGCGGGGAAGCTCTGGAAACACCATATATCTT.

The gene calls are TRBV19 and TRBJ1-5; D might be TRBD1 (6 bases). The CDR3 loop spans 18 amino acids. Looked up from germline, CDR1 is LNHDA and CDR2 is SQIVND (reference sequence). Trimming shortened V by 0 bases and J by 7 bases, and 22 bases separated the two germline ends. The CDR3 DNA sequence: TGTGCCAGTAGTATAGAACTTGTGGGGGGGCGTTCAGGGCAGCCCCAGCATTTT. Protein product: CASSIELVGGRSGQPQHF.

To note about this clone: In the same sample, other DNA sequences code for this CDR3. The chain joins TRBV5-1 to TRBJ2-5, with 11 bases identical to TRBD2. Germline CDR1 reads SGHRS; CDR2 reads YFSETQ. The junction had 6 bases not matched to a gene; V was cut back by 0 bases and J by 5 bases. The CDR3 runs to 16 residues. CDR3 nucleotide sequence: TGCGCCAGCAGCTTGGCCCTAGCGGGGGGTCAGGAGACCCAGTACTTC. Translation: CASSLALAGGQETQYF.

J is TRBJ1-2 and V is TRBV11-2; D is undetermined. V lost 1 base to trimming and J lost 6 bases, with 6 bases between them. CDR3 size: 12 residues. Germline V gene data show CDR1 as SGHAT and CDR2 as FQNNGV. The CDR3 is CASSLGVNGYTF. The CDR3, as DNA: TGTGCCAGCAGCTTAGGAGTGAATGGCTACACCTTC.

The chain couples TRBV5-1 to TRBJ2-7; 7 bases are shared with TRBD2. CDR1 SGHRS and CDR2 YFSETQ come from the germline V gene. The CDR3 is made up of 15 amino acids. With V trimmed by 5 bases and J by 0 bases, 8 bases remained unmatched. CDR3 loop: CASRNILANSYEQYF. For the CDR3, the DNA is TGCGCCAGCAGGAACATACTAGCGAACTCCTACGAGCAGTACTTC.

The rearrangement uses TRBV9 and TRBJ2-2, with D hard to call. This CDR3 has 15 residues. CDR1 SGDLS and CDR2 YYNGEE come from the germline V gene. Deletions cut 1 base from V and 4 bases from J, with 11 bases between. The CDR3 DNA reads TGTGCCAGCAGCGTATTTAACACCCTCACCGGGGAGCTGTTTTTT. Translating gives CASSVFNTLTGELFF.

The rearrangement links TRBV27 to TRBJ2-7; no definite D call. Germline V lookup: CDR1 MNHEY, CDR2 SMNVEV (reference sequence). The ends were cut back, 2 bases at V and 3 bases at J, with 20 bases in the middle. The CDR3 loop spans 17 amino acids. CDR3 protein: CASSLSVWRQRDYEQYF. CDR3 coding DNA: TGTGCCAGCAGTTTAAGCGTGTGGCGGCAGCGAGACTACGAGCAGTACTTC.

The chain combines TRBV4-3 with TRBJ1-4; a weak D match, TRBD1 (6 bases). Trimming took off 0 bases at V and 14 bases at J, with 16 bases between the two ends. The CDR3 runs to 14 residues. Per the germline V gene, CDR1 is LGHNA and CDR2 is YSLEER. The CDR3 DNA reads as TGCGCCAGCAGCCAAGATCTAGGGGCAGGGGACCTGTTTTTT. Residues: CASSQDLGAGDLFF.

This clone was observed a few times. The genes are TRBV5-6 and TRBJ1-1, with D hard to call. The V end lost 1 base, the J end lost 11 bases, and 9 bases lay between the germline ends. The CDR3 is 11 amino acids. Per germline, CDR1 SGHDT and CDR2 YYEEEE. Here the CDR3 DNA reads TGTGCCAGCAGCTTGTCTGGGGAGGCTTTCTTT. It translates to CASSLSGEAFF.

This clone came up a few times. The rearrangement joins TRBV29-1 to TRBJ2-1, with a tentative D call TRBD1 (6 bases). Germline-derived CDR1 and CDR2 are SQVTM and ANQGSEA. Trimming shortened V by 3 bases and J by 6 bases, and 18 bases separated the two germline ends. The CDR3 extends over 15 amino acids. CDR3 region: CSVEVGTSGRNEQFF. CDR3 DNA: TGCAGCGTTGAGGTCGGGACATCGGGCCGCAATGAGCAGTTCTTC.

The V call is TRBV5-5, the J call TRBJ1-5; a weak D match, TRBD1 (6 bases). The CDR3 runs 17 residues. Germline V gives CDR1 SGHKS, CDR2 YYEKEE (reference sequence). V dropped 4 bases and J dropped 1 base, with 18 bases sitting between them. CDR3 sequence: CASSLTTGYLSNQPQHF. CDR3 in DNA: TGTGCCAGCAGCCTGACGACAGGCTATCTGAGCAATCAGCCCCAGCATTTT.

This clone occurred once. The J gene is TRBJ2-7, the V gene TRBV27; 7 bases agree with TRBD1. Per germline, CDR1 MNHEY and CDR2 SMNVEV (reference sequence). This CDR3 spans 13 amino acids. The V segment lost 5 bases and the J segment 2 bases; nucleotides outside the gene matches: 3. As DNA, the CDR3 is TGTGCCAGCAGTCCGGGGACAGCCTACGAGCAGTACTTC. Translation: CASSPGTAYEQYF.

The V call is TRBV7-3, the J call TRBJ1-1; 7 nucleotides line up with TRBD1. The trim removed 5 bases at V and 7 bases at J, leaving 7 bases unmatched. Looked up from germline, CDR1 is SGHTA and CDR2 is FQGTGA. CDR3 size: 13 residues. The CDR3, as DNA: TGTGCCAGCAGCCCGGGACAGTTTCTTGAAGCTTTCTTT. It encodes CASSPGQFLEAFF.

This clone turned up a few times. The CDR3 here is CASSSKAGGPINEQFF. The DNA of the CDR3 is TGTGCCAGCAGCTCAAAAGCGGGGGGGCCAATCAATGAGCAGTTCTTC. The V and J genes are TRBV7-2 and TRBJ2-1, with 10 nucleotides matching TRBD2. CDR1 SGHTA and CDR2 FQGNSA come from the germline V gene. V lost 4 bases and J lost 6; bases outside the gene matches: 9. The CDR3 loop spans 16 amino acids. Full variable domain (missing parts from reference TRBV7-2 and TRBJ2-1): GAGVSQSPSNKVTEKGKDVELRCDPISGHTALYWYRQSLGQGLEFLIYFQGNSAPDKSGLPSDRFSAERTGGSVSTLTIQRTQQEDSAVYLCASSSKAGGPINEQFFGPGTRLTVL.

The V call is TRBV11-1, the J call TRBJ2-2, with D unresolved. The germline V gene has CDR1 SGHAT and CDR2 FQDESV (reference sequence). V was pared by 5 bases and J by 7 bases, with 11 bases between. This CDR3 is 13 amino acids long. In DNA, the CDR3 is TGTGCCAGCAGCCCTCATAGAGTCGGGGAGCTGTTTTTT. It codes for CASSPHRVGELFF.

V gene TRBV28 combines with J gene TRBJ2-1; possibly TRBD2 for D (6 bases). The germline CDR1 and CDR2 sequences are MDHEN and SYDVKM. V lost 3 bases, J lost 4 bases, and 22 bases lay in between. The CDR3 covers 18 residues. The CDR3 DNA reads as TGTGCCAGCAGTTTCAGGGCCATCCACGGGACTGTGTACAATGAGCAGTTCTTC. Protein: CASSFRAIHGTVYNEQFF.